The 23 T cell receptor beta chains below all came from one sample that was sequenced in a study of cytomegalovirus exposure and HLA in healthy donors. The method was immunoSEQ multiplex PCR; TCRdb's version includes in-frame clones alone and lacks a portion of them. Of about 100,000 clones listed, around 85% were seen once; the top ten hold about 2.9%. The sample comprised PBMCs. All receptors derive from a woman between 18 and 29 years old in good health and CMV-seronegative.

This chain connects TRBV9 to TRBJ2-2; D unclear. Germline loops: CDR1 SGDLS, CDR2 YYNGEE. The CDR3 is made up of 15 amino acids. V was shortened by 1 base and J by 0 bases, with 7 bases between the two germline ends. The CDR3 spells CASSVSTANTGELFF. The CDR3 coding sequence is TGTGCCAGCAGCGTATCTACCGCGAACACCGGGGAGCTGTTTTTT.

The gene calls are TRBV2 and TRBJ1-1, with D perhaps matching TRBD1 (6 bases). Germline V gene lookup returns CDR1 SNHLY and CDR2 FYNNEI. This CDR3 has 15 residues. Trimming left V 3 bases short and J 3 bases short, with 14 bases between. CDR3: CASSDNTGWYTEAFF. DNA for the CDR3: TGTGCCAGCAGTGATAACACAGGGTGGTACACTGAAGCTTTCTTT.

This clone was picked up a small number of times. The rearrangement links TRBV4-2 to TRBJ2-7; 9 bases are shared with TRBD2. J was trimmed by 1 base and V by 4 bases; bases with no gene match: 8. Germline CDR1 is LGHNA and CDR2 is YNFKEQ. This CDR3 is built from 16 residues. The CDR3 bases are TGTGCCAGCAGCCCCCCGGCGGGAGGGGAGTCCTACGAGCAGTACTTC. Encoded protein: CASSPPAGGESYEQYF.

The V call is TRBV14, the J call TRBJ1-4; D is undetermined. The CDR3 is 15 amino acids. Trimming took off 0 bases at V and 5 bases at J, with 10 bases between the two ends. Germline V CDR1 and CDR2: SGHDN, FVKESK. CDR3 coding DNA: TGTGCCAGCAGCCAAGAGGGCCGGCCGAATGAAAAACTGTTTTTT. Amino acids: CASSQEGRPNEKLFF.

This chain links TRBV10-3 with TRBJ1-3; 9 nucleotides line up with TRBD1. Germline V lookup: CDR1 ENHRY, CDR2 SYGVKD. After removal of 3 bases from V and 4 bases from J, the junction contained 4 bases not matched to a gene. There are 15 residues in the CDR3. This CDR3 reads CAISEGQGQGNTIYF. The CDR3 nucleotides read TGTGCCATCAGTGAAGGACAGGGGCAAGGAAACACCATATATTTT.

V gene TRBV29-1 combines with J gene TRBJ2-1, with 8 bases identical to TRBD1. This CDR3 comprises 16 residues. CDR1 SQVTM and CDR2 ANQGSEA come from the germline V gene. The V segment lost 1 base and the J segment 8 bases; nucleotides outside the gene matches: 13. The CDR3 sequence is CSVEGPGRTGRHEQFF. Here the CDR3 DNA reads TGCAGCGTTGAAGGGCCGGGGCGGACAGGGAGGCATGAGCAGTTCTTC.

The chain links TRBV29-1 to TRBJ2-5; perhaps TRBD1 as D (7 bases). Trimming stripped 6 bases from V and 3 bases from J, with 11 bases between. The germline CDR1 and CDR2 sequences are SQVTM and ANQGSEA. The CDR3 contains 12 residues. The CDR3 loop is CSVGGTEETQYF. DNA of the CDR3: TGCAGCGTCGGCGGGACAGAAGAGACCCAGTACTTC.

The chain has TRBV4-1 and TRBJ1-3; D is unclear. The CDR3 has 15 residues. V was shortened by 2 bases and J by 3 bases, with 11 bases between the two germline ends. The V gene's germline CDR1 is MGHRA and CDR2 YSYEKL. CDR3 loop: CASSQPRDRGNTIYF. The DNA for the CDR3 is TGCGCCAGCAGCCAACCCCGGGATCGTGGAAACACCATATATTTT.

This chain uses TRBV14 with TRBJ1-1; tentative D call: TRBD1 (5 bases). Trimming cost V 4 bases and J 5 bases, with 17 bases left between them. CDR3 length: 15 amino acids. Looked up from germline, CDR1 is SGHDN and CDR2 is FVKESK. CDR3 DNA sequence: TGTGCCAGCAGCCGATCCACAGGCTGGTGGACTGAAGCTTTCTTT. This codes for CASSRSTGWWTEAFF.

This clone was picked up one time. V and J are TRBV30 and TRBJ1-2; D gene unclear. Trimming stripped 2 bases from V and 4 bases from J, with 14 bases between. CDR3 length: 14 amino acids. CDR1 GTSNPN and CDR2 SVGIG come from the germline V gene (reference sequence). CDR3 sequence (DNA): TGTGCCTGGAGTCGGGAGGAGCCATCCTATGGCTACACCTTC. It specifies CAWSREEPSYGYTF.

Only a few counts were recorded for this clone. This chain uses TRBV6-5 with TRBJ1-6; TRBD1 agrees at 7 bases. V shed 8 bases and J 7 bases; nucleotides not matched to a gene: 5. Germline V gene lookup returns CDR1 MNHEY and CDR2 SVGAGI. The CDR3 extends over 13 amino acids. CDR3 loop: CASSQGTNSPLHF. Written as DNA, the CDR3 is TGTGCCAGCTCACAGGGGACCAATTCACCCCTCCACTTT.

This clone was recorded only once. The chain combines TRBV6-5 with TRBJ2-1, with TRBD1 matching 7 bases. Germline V lookup: CDR1 MNHEY, CDR2 SVGAGI. The CDR3 loop spans 14 amino acids. Unmatched junction bases numbered 3, after V lost 4 bases and J lost 3 bases. The DNA for the CDR3 is TGTGCCAGCAGTTCCGGGACAGACTACAATGAGCAGTTCTTC. Translating gives CASSSGTDYNEQFF.

The chain couples TRBV7-3 to TRBJ1-2; 9 bases agree with TRBD1. The CDR3 loop spans 14 amino acids. The V gene end was trimmed by 5 bases and the J gene end by 4 bases; junction bases not matched to a gene: 5. Per the germline V gene, CDR1 is SGHTA and CDR2 is FQGTGA. CDR3 region: CASSPGTGTYGYTF. CDR3 nucleotides: TGTGCCAGCAGCCCAGGGACAGGGACCTATGGCTACACCTTC.

The chain recombines TRBV2 with TRBJ2-5, with D hard to call. The germline CDR1 and CDR2 sequences are SNHLY and FYNNEI. The CDR3 is 14 amino acids. Between the trimmed V and J ends, which lost 9 bases and 0 bases, there was a span of 14 bases. CDR3 sequence reads: CASAVFAYQETQYF. CDR3 sequence (DNA): TGTGCCAGTGCCGTTTTTGCGTACCAAGAGACCCAGTACTTC.

This rearrangement joins TRBV7-9 to TRBJ2-2, with TRBD2 identical over 10 bases. Trimming at V came to 6 bases and at J to 3 bases, leaving 13 bases not matched to a gene. CDR3 length equals 18 residues. Germline CDR1 SEHNR, CDR2 FQNEAQ (reference sequence). Here the CDR3 DNA reads TGTGCCAGCAGTAAACCGAGTAGCGGGGGGACCTACACCGGGGAGCTGTTTTTT. Translation: CASSKPSSGGTYTGELFF.

The chain is built from TRBV5-8 and TRBJ2-7, with D perhaps TRBD2 (5 bases). CDR3 size: 16 residues. Deletions cut 0 bases from V and 5 bases from J, with 18 bases between. The germline V gene encodes CDR1 SGHTS and CDR2 YDEGEE. The CDR3 DNA reads as TGTGCCAGCAGCTTGGGGGAGAGGCCGGGTTCCCACGAGCAGTACTTC. This sequence encodes CASSLGERPGSHEQYF.

The genes are TRBV7-8 and TRBJ1-1; 9 nucleotides match TRBD1. The V segment lost 5 bases and the J segment 4 bases; nucleotides outside the gene matches: 5. Germline loops: CDR1 SGHVS, CDR2 FQNEAQ. The CDR3 contains 14 residues. CDR3 region: CASSIQGASTEAFF. CDR3 sequence (DNA): TGTGCCAGCAGCATACAGGGGGCGAGCACTGAAGCTTTCTTT.

This chain uses TRBV10-3 with TRBJ1-2; no reliable D call. The V gene lost 0 bases and the J gene lost 4 bases, with 6 bases spanning the gap. Germline CDR1 reads ENHRY; CDR2 reads SYGVKD. The CDR3 length is 13 residues. DNA of the CDR3: TGTGCCATCAGTGAGTCGGTCGGCTATGGCTACACCTTC. Its protein product is CAISESVGYGYTF.

This sequence joins TRBV5-6 and TRBJ1-2; D uncertain. The CDR3 has 14 residues. The V gene's germline CDR1 is SGHDT and CDR2 YYEEEE. V was trimmed by 0 bases and J by 3 bases, leaving 9 bases between them. CDR3 amino acids: CASSLGGNDYGYTF. As DNA, the CDR3 is TGTGCCAGCAGCTTGGGCGGGAACGACTATGGCTACACCTTC.

This sequence joins TRBV7-8 and TRBJ1-1; 9 nucleotides align to TRBD1. Germline loops: CDR1 SGHVS, CDR2 FQNEAQ. This CDR3 is built from 15 residues. Unmatched junction bases numbered 6, after V lost 4 bases and J lost 3 bases. In DNA form, the CDR3 reads TGTGCCAGCAGCTCACCGGGACAGGGATACACTGAAGCTTTCTTT. Translating gives CASSSPGQGYTEAFF.

V is TRBV5-1 and J is TRBJ1-6; D not certain. The ends were cut back, 3 bases at V and 9 bases at J, with 10 bases in the middle. The CDR3 has 13 residues. Germline V gene sequence: CDR1 SGHRS, CDR2 YFSETQ. The CDR3 loop reads CASSYFSSSPLHF. CDR3 DNA: TGCGCCAGCAGCTATTTTAGTAGTTCACCCCTCCACTTT.

V is TRBV2 and J is TRBJ1-2; TRBD1 matches 11 bases. Trimming took 5 bases from V and 6 from J; bases not matched to a gene: 8. CDR3 size: 15 residues. Germline V gives CDR1 SNHLY, CDR2 FYNNEI. This CDR3 is CASSYRTGGNDGYTF. CDR3 nucleotides: TGTGCCAGCAGTTACAGGACAGGGGGCAATGATGGCTACACCTTC. Filled out from reference TRBV2 and TRBJ1-2, the complete variable domain reads EPEVTQTPSHQVTQMGQEVILRCVPISNHLYFYWYRQILGQKVEFLVSFYNNEISEKSEIFDDQFSVERPDGSNFTLKIRSTKLEDSAMYFCASSYRTGGNDGYTFGSGTRLTVV.

This clone was recorded a few times. The gene calls are TRBV6-1 and TRBJ2-2, with 9 nucleotides matching TRBD1. Germline-derived CDR1 and CDR2 are MNHNS and SASEGT. This CDR3 has 15 amino acids. The J segment lost 7 bases and the V segment lost 8 bases, leaving 11 bases of the junction unmatched. The CDR3 nucleotides read TGTGCCAGCCCGGGGAGGACAGGGGATCACGGGGAGCTGTTTTTT. It yields the protein CASPGRTGDHGELFF.